This T cell receptor (beta chain) appears in the sequencing data of a study of blood T cell repertoires in COVID-19. Study information: From the United States, Italy and Spain came samples of acute and convalescent COVID-19. T cells, B-cell-depleted T cells, or PBMCs supplied cDNA or gDNA.

The CDR3 has 16 residues. V lost 6 bases and J lost 3, with 17 bases in between. Germline V gene data show CDR1 as SNHLY and CDR2 as FYNNEI. Profiled with immunoSEQ multiplex PCR; TCRdb holds only in-frame clones, not every one. The sample shows approximately 230,000 clones, around 90% of them seen only once. The TCR originated in a man between 18 and 35 years old with active or convalescent COVID-19. The chain combines TRBV2 with TRBJ1-4, with D possibly being TRBD1 (6 bases). The source material was peripheral blood. The CDR3 is CASSPDRLRSNEKLFF. CDR3 in DNA: TGTGCCAGCAGCCCCGACAGGTTACGATCTAATGAAAAACTGTTTTTT.